This TCR beta chain was captured in a study of hypomethylating agent response in myelodysplastic syndrome. With 3 bases removed from V and 2 bases from J, the gap between germline ends came to 16 bases. This CDR3 is 16 amino acids long. Germline lookup yields CDR1 SGDLS and CDR2 YYNGEE. This clone is a singleton in its sample. Assay used: immunoSEQ multiplex PCR; TCRdb lists only in-frame clones, some missing. The data show 5,500 to 8,500 clones, about 88% seen once. V gene TRBV9 combines with J gene TRBJ2-3; perhaps TRBD2 as D (7 bases). This receptor was taken from a human donor with myelodysplastic syndrome. This sample comprised bone marrow, obtained before or after starting hypomethylating agent treatment for myelodysplastic syndrome (not recorded which). In nucleotides, the CDR3 is TGTGCCAGCAGCGCCGGAGGGGGGGGACCCACAGATACGCAGTATTTT. Its translation: CASSAGGGGPTDTQYF.